Below, 27 T cell receptor beta chains from the same sample are listed, as sequenced in a study of shared clonotypes between healthy human individuals. CD45RO-negative cells were positively selected for CCR7, leaving out terminally differentiated effector memory CD45RA+ cells. Using immunoSEQ multiplex PCR, the repertoire was profiled, and TCRdb retains in-frame clones only, with some absent. The sample has millions of clones, around 96% seen once. The specimen sequenced was naive CD8+ T cells sorted from blood. These receptors all come from a man younger than 35 in good health.

The CDR3 DNA reads as TGTGCCAGCAGCCCCTCCCGGGACAGGTTTTACGAGCAGTACTTC. This translates into CASSPSRDRFYEQYF. This chain uses TRBV13 with TRBJ2-7; 8 bases agree with TRBD1. V was clipped by 5 bases and J by 4 bases; unmatched bases: 10. The CDR3 has 15 residues. Germline V lookup: CDR1 PRHDT, CDR2 FYEKMQ (reference sequence).

The chain couples TRBV7-9 to TRBJ2-7; tentatively, D is TRBD1 (7 bases). Germline CDR1 and CDR2: SEHNR and FQNEAQ (reference sequence). Trimming removed 5 bases at V and 6 bases at J, with 11 bases between. This CDR3 is 12 amino acids long. The CDR3 spells CASSDQGGEQYF. The CDR3 DNA is TGTGCCAGCAGCGATCAGGGGGGCGAGCAGTACTTC.

This clone was seen just once. This chain joins TRBV4-3 and TRBJ2-7; D might be TRBD2 (5 bases). The CDR3 is made up of 13 amino acids. Germline V lookup: CDR1 LGHNA, CDR2 YSLEER. V was shortened by 6 bases and J by 1 base, with 10 bases between the two germline ends. The CDR3 spells CASSASISYEQYF. CDR3 DNA sequence: TGCGCCAGCAGTGCTAGCATATCCTACGAGCAGTACTTC.

The chain employs TRBV6-5 and TRBJ2-7; 7 bases match TRBD1. Germline CDR1 MNHEY, CDR2 SVGAGI. The J segment lost 3 bases and the V segment lost 2 bases, leaving 4 bases of the junction unmatched. The CDR3 extends over 14 amino acids. The CDR3 DNA is TGTGCCAGCAGTTACACGGGACAGAACTACGAGCAGTACTTC. This translates into CASSYTGQNYEQYF.

V gene TRBV28 combines with J gene TRBJ2-7; 8 bases fit TRBD1. The germline V gene has CDR1 MDHEN and CDR2 SYDVKM. V shed 4 bases, J shed 6 bases, and the junction held 8 bases outside the gene matches. The CDR3 is 14 residues long. The CDR3: CASSSSDRGAEQYF. The CDR3 DNA is TGTGCCAGCAGTTCCTCCGACAGGGGAGCCGAGCAGTACTTC.

This sequence joins TRBV12-5 and TRBJ2-1; TRBD2 agrees at 12 bases. The germline V gene has CDR1 LGHNT and CDR2 FRNRAP. The CDR3 is made up of 15 amino acids. J was trimmed by 7 bases and V by 7 bases; bases with no gene match: 8. The chain's CDR3 is CASALLAGGPNEQFF. The CDR3 DNA is TGTGCTAGTGCCCTGCTAGCGGGAGGGCCTAATGAGCAGTTCTTC.

V is TRBV7-9 and J is TRBJ2-5; D is undetermined. The V gene's germline CDR1 is SEHNR and CDR2 FQNEAQ (reference sequence). CDR3 size: 16 residues. Deletions cut 0 bases from V and 0 bases from J, with 11 bases between. Written as DNA, the CDR3 is TGTGCCAGCAGCTTAGCTCGGTCCAACTACCAAGAGACCCAGTACTTC. As protein: CASSLARSNYQETQYF.

Remarks on this clone: The junction differs from germline at one of its ends, possibly a read error. The rearrangement joins TRBV7-9 to TRBJ1-2; D ambiguous. The CDR3 consists of 14 residues. Germline loops: CDR1 SEHNR, CDR2 FQNEAQ (reference sequence). The CDR3 sequence: CASSPGSSTDVEYF. CDR3 DNA: TGTGCCAGCAGCCCTGGGTCAAGTACGGATGTCGAATACTTC.

For the CDR3, the DNA is TGCAGTCCGAGACTAGTAGAGACCCAGTACTTC. Translation: CSPRLVETQYF. The chain couples TRBV20-1 to TRBJ2-5, with D maybe TRBD2 (6 bases). The length of the CDR3 is 11 residues. Germline V gives CDR1 DFQATT, CDR2 SNEGSKA (reference sequence). With 8 bases removed from V and 4 bases from J, the gap between germline ends came to 11 bases.

This chain uses TRBV10-2 with TRBJ2-7, with 8 positions matching TRBD1. The CDR3 length is 14 residues. Germline-derived CDR1 and CDR2 are WSHSY and SAAADI. With V trimmed by 10 bases and J by 6 bases, 14 bases remained unmatched. The CDR3 sequence is CATIPGGALGEQYF. The CDR3 DNA reads TGCGCCACCATCCCAGGGGGCGCACTGGGCGAGCAGTACTTC.

V usage is TRBV30 and J usage is TRBJ1-5; D unclear. V was trimmed by 0 bases and J by 3 bases, leaving 15 bases between them. Germline V CDR1 and CDR2: GTSNPN, SVGIG (reference sequence). The CDR3 consists of 16 residues. The CDR3 DNA sequence: TGTGCCTGGAGTGTAGGGTCTGGCTTCAACAATCAGCCCCAGCATTTT. Translating it yields CAWSVGSGFNNQPQHF.

The V and J genes are TRBV6-1 and TRBJ2-5; 10 bases align to TRBD2. Germline CDR1 is MNHNS and CDR2 is SASEGT. The CDR3 length is 16 residues. V lost 4 bases, J lost 5 bases, and 10 bases stayed unmatched. The CDR3 DNA is TGTGCCAGCAGTGTACTAGCGGGGTATGGGATGGAGACCCAGTACTTC. Protein sequence: CASSVLAGYGMETQYF.

The chain is built from TRBV7-6 and TRBJ2-5; D might be TRBD1 (6 bases). CDR1 and CDR2 from the germline V gene are SGHVS and FNYEAQ. The CDR3 is 15 amino acids. Trimming removed 5 bases at V and 1 base at J, with 14 bases between. For the CDR3, the DNA is TGTGCCAGCAGCAGAAATCAGGGGCCCCAAGAGACCCAGTACTTC. Protein sequence: CASSRNQGPQETQYF.

Worth noting for this clone: Different DNA sequences within this sample yield the same CDR3. The chain carries TRBV10-3 and TRBJ2-3; no firm D call. This CDR3 is 11 amino acids long. Germline V lookup: CDR1 ENHRY, CDR2 SYGVKD. Trimming removed 3 bases at V and 6 bases at J, with 4 bases between. CDR3 sequence reads: CAISDSDTQYF. In DNA, the CDR3 is TGTGCCATCAGTGATAGCGATACGCAGTATTTT.

J is TRBJ2-1 and V is TRBV5-8; D unclear. Per the germline V gene, CDR1 is SGHTS and CDR2 is YDEGEE. The CDR3 has 14 residues. The V and J ends lost 4 bases and 2 bases respectively, with 10 bases between them. CDR3 sequence (DNA): TGTGCCAGCAGCAGGCGGACCACCTACAATGAGCAGTTCTTC. As protein: CASSRRTTYNEQFF.

The V gene is TRBV27, the J gene TRBJ2-1; 9 bases fit TRBD2. Germline assignment: CDR1 MNHEY and CDR2 SMNVEV (reference sequence). The CDR3 is made up of 16 amino acids. V shed 3 bases, J shed 3 bases, and the junction held 6 bases outside the gene matches. The CDR3 loop reads CASSFIAGVDYNEQFF. The CDR3 DNA follows: TGTGCCAGCAGTTTCATAGCGGGAGTCGACTACAATGAGCAGTTCTTC.

V usage is TRBV6-6 and J usage is TRBJ2-3, with D hard to call. The CDR3 is 11 amino acids. V shed 8 bases and J shed 5 bases, with 8 bases lying between them. The germline CDR1 and CDR2 sequences are MNHNY and SVGAGI (reference sequence). For the CDR3, the DNA is TGTGCCAGCGAGCTGGTAGATACGCAGTATTTT. It is translated as CASELVDTQYF.

This clone appeared a single time. This chain uses TRBV9 with TRBJ2-3; the D call may be TRBD1 or TRBD2 (5 bases each). CDR3 length: 19 residues. V lost 4 bases and J lost 0, with 24 bases in between. Germline assignment: CDR1 SGDLS and CDR2 YYNGEE. The CDR3: CASSSRAGTLVPSTDTQYF. CDR3 bases: TGTGCCAGCAGCTCAAGGGCCGGGACCCTGGTTCCTAGCACAGATACGCAGTATTTT.

The chain has TRBV10-1 and TRBJ2-7, with a possible D match to TRBD1 (5 bases). The CDR3 contains 17 residues. The germline V and J ends were trimmed by 0 bases and 2 bases, with 17 bases remaining between them. Looked up from germline, CDR1 is WNHNN and CDR2 is SYGVQD (reference sequence). The CDR3, as DNA: TGCGCCAGCAGTGAGTCGCGTAGGGGCAACGTCCCCTACGAGCAGTACTTC. Translation: CASSESRRGNVPYEQYF.

V is TRBV7-9 and J is TRBJ2-7, with D perhaps TRBD2 (6 bases). The CDR3 is made up of 16 amino acids. V shed 5 bases and J shed 2 bases, with 19 bases lying between them. Germline loops: CDR1 SEHNR, CDR2 FQNEAQ (reference sequence). The CDR3 loop is CASSPGDRGKTYEQYF. CDR3 DNA: TGTGCCAGCAGCCCGGGGGACCGGGGGAAGACCTACGAGCAGTACTTC.

The chain has TRBV4-1 and TRBJ2-5, with 8 bases lining up with TRBD2. This CDR3 region has 15 residues. V was clipped by 4 bases and J by 9 bases; unmatched bases: 13. The germline V gene encodes CDR1 MGHRA and CDR2 YSYEKL. The DNA of the CDR3 is TGCGCCAGCAGCCTCTCGCGGGGGGCCTCGGAGGCCCAGTACTTC. This encodes CASSLSRGASEAQYF.

About this clone itself: The sample contains more than one DNA sequence encoding this CDR3. The CDR3 region is CASSYGEGNTIYF. In DNA form, the CDR3 reads TGTGCCAGCAGTTACGGCGAGGGAAACACCATATATTTT. The rearrangement links TRBV6-5 to TRBJ1-3; D unclear. Trimming cost V 2 bases and J 4 bases, with 6 bases left between them. The length of the CDR3 is 13 residues. CDR1 MNHEY and CDR2 SVGAGI come from the germline V gene.

This sequence joins TRBV13 and TRBJ2-2, with D possibly matching TRBD2 (5 bases). Trimming removed 5 bases at V and 5 bases at J, with 9 bases between. The CDR3 is made up of 13 amino acids. The V gene's germline CDR1 is PRHDT and CDR2 FYEKMQ (reference sequence). CDR3 nucleotides: TGTGCCAGCAGCCCACTAGAAACCGGGGAGCTGTTTTTT. Its protein product is CASSPLETGELFF.

The chain carries TRBV5-4 and TRBJ1-4, with TRBD1 matching 8 bases. The ends lost 3 bases at V and 8 bases at J; junction bases unmatched: 6. Per the germline V gene, CDR1 is SGHNT and CDR2 is YYREEE (reference sequence). CDR3 length equals 14 residues. This CDR3 reads CASSSTGGREKLFF. The CDR3, as DNA: TGTGCCAGCAGCTCCACAGGGGGACGAGAAAAACTGTTTTTT.

CDR3 nucleotides: TGTGCCAGCAGTGGGACCGGGACAGGGGAAGATGAGCAGTTCTTC. Translated: CASSGTGTGEDEQFF. The genes are TRBV5-6 and TRBJ2-1; 10 positions agree with TRBD1. The V segment lost 5 bases and the J segment 8 bases; nucleotides outside the gene matches: 10. Per germline, CDR1 SGHDT and CDR2 YYEEEE. The length of the CDR3 is 15 residues.

The gene calls are TRBV9 and TRBJ2-7; D is perhaps TRBD2 (6 bases). This CDR3 comprises 15 residues. V dropped 0 bases and J dropped 5 bases, with 15 bases sitting between them. Germline V gives CDR1 SGDLS, CDR2 YYNGEE. The CDR3 DNA sequence: TGTGCCAGCAGCGTAGCTGGCGGGACGGATGACGAGCAGTACTTC. It encodes CASSVAGGTDDEQYF. Full variable domain (rest looked up from reference TRBV9 and TRBJ2-7): DSGVTQTPKHLITATGQRVTLRCSPRSGDLSVYWYQQSLDQGLQFLIQYYNGEERAKGNILERFSAQQFPDLHSELNLSSLELGDSALYFCASSVAGGTDDEQYFGPGTRLTVT.

A note on this clone: At one end, the junction sequence differs from germline, possibly due to a read error. The rearrangement links TRBV27 to TRBJ2-7; D is undetermined. Germline CDR1 is MNHEY and CDR2 is SMNVEV (reference sequence). The CDR3 has 13 amino acids. The CDR3 sequence is CASSVSENYEQYF. The DNA of the CDR3 is TGTGCCAGCAGTGTATCAGAAAACTACGAGCAGTACTTC.